This TCR beta chain was documented in a study of T-cell memory formation after mild COVID-19. About the research overall: TCR clusters were mostly donor specific. Study outcomes and limitations: Some clones that responded were present in memory (sampled pre-infection), which suggests cross-reactive memory joined. Contracting CD4+ clones sat mainly in CM and EM; CD8+ in EMRA.

A 5'RACE reaction primed in the constant segment made cDNA libraries of TCR alpha and TCR beta, and these carried sample barcodes and UMIs. TCRdb reprocessed the 5' RACE reads via MiXCR and lists one record per CDR3 protein. The sample lists 250,000 to 300,000 distinct CDR3 sequences, roughly 18% occurring once. This clonotype has just a few counts. The antigen is undetermined. This sequence was found in a man younger than 35 who had mild COVID-19 (a few samples of this study predate the infection). Cell type and time point are not known. The sequenced sample was PBMCs or a T cell subset sorted from them (not recorded which).

The CDR3 nucleotides are TGCAGTGCTAGAAGCGGACAGGGAGCCGGGGAGCTGTTTTTT. Protein product: CSARSGQGAGELFF. The genes are TRBV20-1 and TRBJ2-2, with TRBD1 matching over 8 bases. The CDR3 consists of 14 residues. After removal of 2 bases from V and 6 bases from J, the junction contained 5 bases not matched to a gene. Germline V gives CDR1 DFQATT, CDR2 SNEGSKA (reference sequence).